This T cell receptor (beta chain) was captured in a study of preoperative IRX-2 immunotherapy in early breast cancer. Method: immunoSEQ multiplex PCR; TCRdb's copy keeps in-frame clones and lacks some. The table has about 89,000 clones, 70% to 90% seen once. After removal of 6 bases from V and 5 bases from J, the junction contained 8 bases not matched to a gene. Per germline, CDR1 MNHGY and CDR2 SAAAGT. The length of the CDR3 is 14 residues. The treatment here: preoperative locoregional IRX-2 cytokine immunotherapy. Samples came from a phase Ib trial of preoperative locoregional IRX-2 cytokine immunotherapy.

The material sequenced was tumor tissue, taken after IRX-2 immunotherapy. V is TRBV6-8 and J is TRBJ2-5, with TRBD2 identical over 8 bases. This sequence originates from a human donor with breast cancer. The CDR3 reads CASRDSGTVETQYF. The CDR3 DNA is TGTGCCAGCAGAGATAGCGGGACGGTCGAGACCCAGTACTTC.